This TCR beta chain was profiled in a study of Ad26.COV2.S vaccination and SARS-CoV-2 variants. Treatment: around 19 received Ad26.COV2.S at low or high dose, single or two shots; roughly 5 received placebo; per-sample allocation not given. The samples were gathered on day 63 after the first injection of vaccine or placebo. This table comes from immunoSEQ multiplex PCR, and its TCRdb copy is limited to in-frame clones, with some not included. The sample includes about 350,000 clones, roughly nine tenths of them seen just once. The source material was peripheral blood, sampled in a trial of Ad26.COV2.S vaccine versus placebo. This receptor was obtained from a person between 18 and 65 years old who received the Ad26.COV2.S COVID-19 vaccine or a placebo.

The CDR3 DNA reads TGTGCCAGCAGCTTACACCGGGACAGGGGGCTTCAGCCCCAGCATTTT. Amino acids: CASSLHRDRGLQPQHF. V usage is TRBV5-6 and J usage is TRBJ1-5; 12 bases match TRBD1. V trimming: 2 bases; J trimming: 6 bases; junction bases outside the gene matches: 6. This CDR3 has 16 amino acids. Germline-derived CDR1 and CDR2 are SGHDT and YYEEEE.